This T cell receptor (beta chain) was sequenced for a study of CD8 T cells in Susac syndrome (dated by TCRdb to between 2017 and 2020). General notes on the study: Whether CD8+ T cell activation and differentiation in Susac syndrome was antigen driven was tested using repertoire sequencing.

Overall study outcomes, separate from this receptor: The study acknowledged that relatively few individuals were included in the TCR sequencing and HLA analysis.

Peripheral blood CD8+ and CD4+ T cells from healthy donors, Susac syndrome patients and multiple sclerosis patients were profiled by high-throughput TCR beta sequencing. Multiple sclerosis controls were treatment-naive patients with stable or active relapsing-remitting disease fulfilling revised McDonald criteria. Bulk CD8+ and CD4+ T cells were purified by magnetic negative isolation, whereas CD8+ TEMRA cells were enriched by FACS. Blood was collected in EDTA tubes and processed within 24 hours, with PBMCs isolated through density gradient centrifugation. PBMCs intended for TCR sequencing were cryopreserved in liquid nitrogen and were subsequently thawed in a 37 degrees C water bath. Purity of sorted or isolated CD4+, CD8+ and CD8+ TEMRA cells was at least 90%. The CDR3 measures 17 amino acids from cysteine to phenylalanine. Only the CDR3 portion is preserved as DNA: 51 bases, with reading frame beginning at the first base. CDR1 and CDR2 (SGHRS, YFSETQ) derive from the germline V gene. The germline V end is reduced by 0 bases and the J end by 0 bases; junction bases left unmatched: 4.

Remarks on this clonotype: The antigen it recognizes is unknown. No clone much larger than this one lies a single base away; base qualities are absent.

RNA was extracted using the RNeasy kit, and roughly 0.45 to 1 ug of the RNA was reverse transcribed with random hexamers. TCR beta CDR3 regions were amplified with the immunoSEQ multiplex PCR assay covering 54 Vbeta and 13 Jbeta segments. Bias from PCR amplification was corrected by using a synthetic template baseline for primer optimization and for computational correction. The authors' analysis ran thus. Only productive sequences were kept, with reads annotated to V, D and J genes according to IMGT and analyzed in immunoSEQ Analyzer. To calculate clonality, Shannon entropy was normalized by log2 of the number of productive unique sequences and then subtracted from one. Public and private clones were assessed among the 100 most prevalent clones of each patient and control. Clones were defined as Susac-specific if absent from the healthy and MS cohorts, from more than 900 published viral clones and from other ImmuneACCESS disease sequences. The public reads were reprocessed in TCRdb via fastp at Q25 and MiXCR, keeping in-frame beta chains. Rows are unified per CDR3 protein, each entry keeping the most common DNA and genes. These V and J calls derive from TCRdb rather than the authors' analysis. The sample records approximately 270,000 distinct CDR3 sequences, over 85% of which are singletons. The ten largest clones take up 0.06% to 0.08% of the sample.

Specimen: CD4+ T cells from PBMCs. The chain links TRBV5-1 with TRBJ1-3; TRBD1 matches 9 bases in the middle. This receptor was taken from a human donor with multiple sclerosis. Read as DNA, the sequence is TGCGCCAGCAGCTTGGAAACAGGGGGCGTCTCTGGAAACACCATATATTTT. Its translation reads: CASSLETGGVSGNTIYF.